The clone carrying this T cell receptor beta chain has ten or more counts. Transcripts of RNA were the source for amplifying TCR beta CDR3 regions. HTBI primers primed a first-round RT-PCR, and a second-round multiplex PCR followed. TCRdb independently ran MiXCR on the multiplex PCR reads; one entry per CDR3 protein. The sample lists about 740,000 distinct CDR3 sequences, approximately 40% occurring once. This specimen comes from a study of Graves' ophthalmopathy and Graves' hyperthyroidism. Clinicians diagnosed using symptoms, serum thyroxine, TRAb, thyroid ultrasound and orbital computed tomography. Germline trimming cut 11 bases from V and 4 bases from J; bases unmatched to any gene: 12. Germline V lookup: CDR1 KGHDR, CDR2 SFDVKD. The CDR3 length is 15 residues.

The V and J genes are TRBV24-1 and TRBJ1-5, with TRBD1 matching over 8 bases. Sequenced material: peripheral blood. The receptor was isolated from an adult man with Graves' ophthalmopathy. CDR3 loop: CASSIGGQGNQPQHF. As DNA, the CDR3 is TGTGCCAGCAGCATCGGTGGACAGGGAAATCAGCCCCAGCATTTT.